This T cell receptor beta chain was recovered during a study of chemoradiotherapy in HPV16-positive cancers. This table comes from immunoSEQ multiplex PCR, and its TCRdb copy is limited to in-frame clones, with some not included. The repertoire includes around 5,000 clones, around 83% of them detected once, and 2% to 3% sits in the top ten. V shed 5 bases and J shed 1 base, with 15 bases lying between them. Per the germline V gene, CDR1 is SGHAT and CDR2 is FQNNGV. The CDR3 has 15 residues. This chain joins TRBV11-2 and TRBJ2-7, with a possible D match to TRBD1 (6 bases). The sample consisted of tumor tissue, taken from a patient who underwent chemoradiotherapy. The receptor was derived from a human donor with HPV-associated anogenital cancer. The CDR3 is CASSQAQGLSYEQYF. In DNA, the CDR3 is TGTGCCAGCAGCCAGGCACAGGGTCTTTCCTACGAGCAGTACTTC.